A single sample is the source of the 8 T cell receptor beta chains below, sequenced in a study of early stage breast cancer tumors. The table came from immunoSEQ multiplex PCR; TCRdb's copy has only in-frame clones and leaves some out. The data contain around 71,000 clones, under 85% of them singletons. The sequenced material came from blood. These receptors were taken from a person aged 55 to 69 with breast cancer.

The count of this clone is one. The chain couples TRBV18 to TRBJ1-1; no reliable D call. The V gene lost 3 bases and the J gene lost 2 bases, with 10 bases spanning the gap. CDR3 length equals 14 residues. CDR1 is KGHSH and CDR2 is LQKENI in the germline V gene. The CDR3 spells CASSPPITNTEAFF. CDR3 DNA: TGTGCCAGCTCACCCCCAATCACTAACACTGAAGCTTTCTTT.

The J gene is TRBJ1-2, the V gene TRBV29-1, with D perhaps matching TRBD1 (5 bases). V was trimmed by 6 bases and J by 5 bases, leaving 16 bases between them. Per germline, CDR1 SQVTM and CDR2 ANQGSEA. The CDR3 totals 13 residues. In DNA form, the CDR3 reads TGCAGCGTCGAGGAGGACAATAGGTATGGCTACACCTTC. Protein: CSVEEDNRYGYTF.

This clone was found a few times. V is TRBV28 and J is TRBJ1-2; D is possibly TRBD1 (5 bases). There are 14 residues in the CDR3. The germline CDR1 and CDR2 sequences are MDHEN and SYDVKM. V was shortened by 2 bases and J by 6 bases, with 13 bases between the two germline ends. The CDR3 coding sequence is TGTGCCAGCAGTTTAAGGGGCCCGTATGATGGCTACACCTTC. Protein: CASSLRGPYDGYTF.

This clone was observed a few times. This chain connects TRBV19 to TRBJ1-5; D remains unclear. The ends were cut back, 6 bases at V and 0 bases at J, with 12 bases in the middle. Germline loops: CDR1 LNHDA, CDR2 SQIVND (reference sequence). There are 15 residues in the CDR3. CDR3: CASSLSGGSNQPQHF. CDR3 DNA: TGTGCCAGTAGCCTCAGTGGAGGTAGCAATCAGCCCCAGCATTTT.

V and J are TRBV6-5 and TRBJ2-1; 8 bases are shared with TRBD2. Losses at the gene ends were 2 bases for V and 10 bases for J; bases not matched to a gene: 4. The CDR3 runs 13 residues. Looked up from germline, CDR1 is MNHEY and CDR2 is SVGAGI. CDR3 region: CASSYLPGGEQFF. The CDR3 DNA reads TGTGCCAGCAGTTACCTCCCGGGAGGGGAGCAGTTCTTC.

V is TRBV2 and J is TRBJ2-7; TRBD1 matches 7 bases. Germline-derived CDR1 and CDR2 are SNHLY and FYNNEI. This CDR3 is built from 13 residues. After removal of 4 bases from V and 5 bases from J, the junction contained 5 bases not matched to a gene. The CDR3 sequence: CASSGQGFNEQYF. The CDR3 DNA is TGTGCCAGCAGTGGACAGGGCTTCAACGAGCAGTACTTC.

The chain joins TRBV19 to TRBJ2-1; D may be TRBD2 (5 bases). Trimming pared 6 bases from V and 5 bases from J, leaving 17 bases between. Germline V gene sequence: CDR1 LNHDA, CDR2 SQIVND (reference sequence). CDR3 length equals 15 residues. CDR3 bases: TGTGCCAGTAGCCAGCGGCAACCTTCTGACAATGAGCAGTTCTTC. It is translated as CASSQRQPSDNEQFF.

The chain links TRBV5-8 to TRBJ1-5, with D possibly being TRBD1 (5 bases). Trimming stripped 4 bases from V and 3 bases from J, with 20 bases between. The germline gives CDR1 SGHTS, CDR2 YDEGEE. The CDR3 extends over 17 amino acids. The CDR3 spells CASSPRTLLMDNQPQHF. The CDR3 DNA follows: TGTGCCAGCAGCCCGAGGACATTACTCATGGACAATCAGCCCCAGCATTTT.